This T cell receptor (beta chain) stems from a study of human T cells and chemical hapten exposure. Turning to the study itself: Patients, chiefly female, had alopecia areata, totalis or universalis. TCR yields per sample varied mostly from small pooled library volume differences. Study-level points and caveats: TCRs above 1 in 1000 frequency stayed constant with DPC sensitization.

This CDR3 spans 12 amino acids. V lost 9 bases to trimming and J lost 6 bases, with 12 bases between them. CDR1 is KGHSH, CDR2 LQKENI, per germline. Ten or more counts support this clonotype. Antigen unknown. Noted time point: pre-sensitization, week 0. Stated treatment: therapeutic diphenylcyclopropenone sensitization with weekly scalp DPC. It was the library that attached unique molecular identifiers to individual cDNA molecules. From the RACE reads, TCRdb called clonotypes with MiXCR, one entry per CDR3 protein. This repertoire shows fewer than 50,000 distinct CDR3 sequences, less than 8.5% found once; its top ten account for 1.3%.

V gene TRBV18 combines with J gene TRBJ2-1; TRBD1 might be the D (5 bases). The clonotype originates from a woman aged 50 to 60 with alopecia areata. Some clones in this sample may be carry-over from other donors' samples. Specimen: whole blood, collected in connection with sensitization to the hapten diphenylcyclopropenone (DPC). CDR3 residues: CASFRQGNEQFF. In DNA, the CDR3 is TGTGCCAGTTTCCGGCAGGGCAATGAGCAGTTCTTC. The entire variable domain, with the rest obtained from reference TRBV18 and TRBJ2-1, is as follows: NAGVMQNPRHLVRRRGQEARLRCSPMKGHSHVYWYRQLPEEGLKFMVYLQKENIIDESGMPKERFSAEFPKEGPSILRIQQVVRGDSAAYFCASFRQGNEQFFGPGTRLTVL.